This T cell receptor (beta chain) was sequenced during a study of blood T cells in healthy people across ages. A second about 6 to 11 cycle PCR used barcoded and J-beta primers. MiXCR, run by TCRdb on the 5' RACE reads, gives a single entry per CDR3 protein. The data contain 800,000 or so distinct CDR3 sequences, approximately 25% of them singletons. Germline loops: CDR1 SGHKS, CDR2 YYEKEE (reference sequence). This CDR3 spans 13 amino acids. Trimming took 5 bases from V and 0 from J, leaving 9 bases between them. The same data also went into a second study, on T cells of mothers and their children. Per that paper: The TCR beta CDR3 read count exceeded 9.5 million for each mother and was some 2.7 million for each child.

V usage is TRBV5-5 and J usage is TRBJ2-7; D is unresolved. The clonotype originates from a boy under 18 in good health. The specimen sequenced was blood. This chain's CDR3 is CASRPDRSYEQYF. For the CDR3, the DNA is TGTGCCAGCAGGCCGGACCGCTCCTACGAGCAGTACTTC.